This note documents a single T cell receptor (beta chain) sequence. Some clones are missing from TCRdb's copy, which holds only in-frame ones; the method was immunoSEQ multiplex PCR. Here the sample spans about 87,000 clones, about 88% being singletons. From germline, CDR1 is SGHTA and CDR2 FQGTGA. The length of the CDR3 is 13 residues. The germline V and J ends were trimmed by 5 bases and 7 bases, with 13 bases remaining between them. These data come from a study of blood T cell repertoires in COVID-19. Turning to the study itself: From T cells, B-cell-depleted T cells, or PBMCs came the material, which was cDNA or gDNA.

This clonotype originated in a man in his forties with acute or convalescent COVID-19. V is TRBV7-3 and J is TRBJ2-3; D is ambiguous. Sequencing was carried out using peripheral blood. The chain's CDR3 is CASSLSNTHTQYF. The CDR3 DNA reads as TGTGCCAGCAGCCTTTCGAACACCCATACGCAGTATTTT. The whole variable domain, remainder taken from reference TRBV7-3 and TRBJ2-3, is GAGVSQTPSNKVTEKGKYVELRCDPISGHTALYWYRQSLGQGPEFLIYFQGTGAADDSGLPNDRFFAVRPEGSVSTLKIQRTERGDSAVYLCASSLSNTHTQYFGPGTRLTVL.